The source of this T cell receptor beta chain is a study of human T cells and chemical hapten exposure. Described treatment: therapeutic diphenylcyclopropenone sensitization with weekly scalp DPC. CDR1 MGHRA and CDR2 YSYEKL come from the germline V gene. The CDR3 contains 14 residues. V lost 1 base to trimming and J lost 3 bases; unmatched junction nucleotides: 2. Individual cDNA molecules each carried unique molecular identifiers attached by the library. TCRdb ran MiXCR on the reads and lists one entry per CDR3 protein. The table shows 880 or so distinct CDR3 sequences, with about 60% occurring only once.

The sequencing here drew on whole blood, taken before DPC sensitization or 2, 6, or about 24 weeks after (not recorded which). The TCR was taken from an adult with alopecia areata. Some clones in this sample may be carry-over from other donors' samples. This table probably holds off-target reads from a library built for another chain. V and J are TRBV4-1 and TRBJ1-1, with TRBD1 matching over 7 bases. The CDR3 sequence: CASSQADRDTEAFF. In DNA, the CDR3 is TGCGCCAGCAGCCAAGCCGACAGGGACACTGAAGCTTTCTTT.